The entry below describes one TCR beta chain. Its specificity is not known. These data are taken from a study of cytomegalovirus exposure and HLA in healthy donors. Findings of the study overall: Reportedly, diagnosis of cytomegalovirus status by the classifier showed high specificity and sensitivity.

Per germline, CDR1 SGDLS and CDR2 YYNGEE. With 9 bases clipped from V and 0 bases from J, the junction kept 9 bases outside the gene matches. This CDR3 region has 16 residues. The data were produced by immunoSEQ multiplex PCR, yet TCRdb's version contains in-frame clones alone and is incomplete. Of 150,000 to 200,000 clones listed, around nine tenths are singletons. This receptor was obtained from a man younger than 40 in good health and CMV-seropositive. Sample: PBMCs. The chain links TRBV9 to TRBJ1-3; 10 nucleotides line up with TRBD1. The CDR3 is CATGTGALLSGNTIYF. CDR3 coding DNA: TGTGCCACAGGGACAGGGGCCCTTCTCTCTGGAAACACCATATATTTT.